This entry concerns a single TCR beta chain. What it binds is not known. Germline CDR1 DFQATT, CDR2 SNEGSKA (reference sequence). This CDR3 spans 12 amino acids. V lost 5 bases to trimming and J lost 2 bases, with 9 bases between them. Together with a sample-barcoded 5' primer, a J-beta primer mix was included in a second PCR lasting roughly 6 to 12 cycles. Via MiXCR, TCRdb re-called the 5' RACE reads, giving one row per CDR3 protein. Of approximately 850,000 distinct CDR3 sequences in the sample, roughly 60% were seen once. This entry is derived from a study of blood T cells in healthy people across ages. Study-wide points: Whereas aged donors had fewer naive CD4+ cells, long-lived donors had more of them and higher diversity.

The study isolated at least 7 million PBMCs from each sample. The clonotype comes from a man aged 25 to 45 in good health. The chain links TRBV20-1 to TRBJ2-5; the D gene is possibly TRBD1 (6 bases). The sequencing input was blood. The CDR3 DNA is TGCAGTGCTGGACAGAAACAAGAGACCCAGTACTTC. This gives the protein CSAGQKQETQYF.